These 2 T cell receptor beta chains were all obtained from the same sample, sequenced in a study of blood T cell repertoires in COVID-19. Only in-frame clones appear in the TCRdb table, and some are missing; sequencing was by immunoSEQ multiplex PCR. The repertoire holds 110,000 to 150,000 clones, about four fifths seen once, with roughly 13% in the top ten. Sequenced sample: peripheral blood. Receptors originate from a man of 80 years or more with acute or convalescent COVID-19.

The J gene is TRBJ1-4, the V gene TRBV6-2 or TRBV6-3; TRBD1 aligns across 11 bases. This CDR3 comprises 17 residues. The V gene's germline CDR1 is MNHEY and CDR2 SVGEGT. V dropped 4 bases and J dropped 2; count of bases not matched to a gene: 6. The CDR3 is CASSSDRGRGTNEKLFF. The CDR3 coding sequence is TGTGCCAGCAGTTCGGACAGGGGGCGCGGTACTAATGAAAAACTGTTTTTT.

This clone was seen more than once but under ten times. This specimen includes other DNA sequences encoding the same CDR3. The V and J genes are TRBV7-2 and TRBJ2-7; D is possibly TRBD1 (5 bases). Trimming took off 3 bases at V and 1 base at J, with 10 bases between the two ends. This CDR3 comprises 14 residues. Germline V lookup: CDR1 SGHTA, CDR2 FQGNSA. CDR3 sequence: CASSFRQGSYEQYF. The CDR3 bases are TGTGCCAGCAGCTTTCGGCAGGGTTCCTACGAGCAGTACTTC.